This TCR beta chain is from a study of blood T cell repertoires in COVID-19. About the study: Sites in the United States, Italy and Spain provided acute and convalescent COVID-19 samples. Sample material is recorded as cDNA or gDNA derived from T cells, B-cell-depleted T cells, or PBMCs.

In the original workflow: Amplification from reference gene primers served as the basis for estimated nucleated cell counts. Using immunoSEQ multiplex PCR, the repertoire was profiled, and TCRdb retains in-frame clones only, with some absent. The V and J calls and clone size are taken from that table; D and trimming were inferred from the DNA. This table holds some 350,000 clones, 70% to 90% found once. Germline CDR1 and CDR2: MNHEY and SMNVEV (reference sequence). The CDR3 is 16 residues long. V shed 1 base and J 5 bases; nucleotides not matched to a gene: 6. The receptor's source is a human donor in a cohort sampled during active COVID-19. The sample comprised peripheral blood. The chain employs TRBV27 and TRBJ2-5; 11 nucleotides line up with TRBD2. CDR3 coding DNA: TGTGCCAGCAGTTTATTTCTAGCGGGAGGCAGGGAGACCCAGTACTTC. It translates to CASSLFLAGGRETQYF.